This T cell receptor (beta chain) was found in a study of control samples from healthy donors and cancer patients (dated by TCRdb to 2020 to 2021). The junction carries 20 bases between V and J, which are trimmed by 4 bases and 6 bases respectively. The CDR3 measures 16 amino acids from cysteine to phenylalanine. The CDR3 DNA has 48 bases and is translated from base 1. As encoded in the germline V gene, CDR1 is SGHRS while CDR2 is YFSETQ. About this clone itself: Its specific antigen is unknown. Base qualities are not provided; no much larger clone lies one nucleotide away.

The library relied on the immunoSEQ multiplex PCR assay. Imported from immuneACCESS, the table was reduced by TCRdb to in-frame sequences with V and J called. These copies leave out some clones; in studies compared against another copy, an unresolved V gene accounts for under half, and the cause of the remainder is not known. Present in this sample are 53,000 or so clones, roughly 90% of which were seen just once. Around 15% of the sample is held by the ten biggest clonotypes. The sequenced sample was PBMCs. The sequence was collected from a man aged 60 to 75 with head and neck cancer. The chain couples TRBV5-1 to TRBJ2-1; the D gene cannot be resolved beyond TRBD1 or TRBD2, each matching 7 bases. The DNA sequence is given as TGCGCCAGCAGCGCGGGGGCCACTACAGGGGCCAATGAGCAGTTCTTC. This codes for CASSAGATTGANEQFF.